This TCR beta chain came from a study of T cell changes during pregnancy in multiple sclerosis. TCRdb's table, derived via immunoSEQ multiplex PCR, lists solely in-frame clones and lacks some. The sample consists of about 58,000 clones, approximately 93% of them appearing once. Germline lookup yields CDR1 KGHSH and CDR2 LQKENI. The ends were cut back, 0 bases at V and 10 bases at J, with 21 bases in the middle. The CDR3 consists of 17 residues. Sample: CD8+ T cells from peripheral blood mononuclear cells, taken in the second trimester of pregnancy. The TCR comes from a female donor with multiple sclerosis, enrolled in a pregnancy study. The V call is TRBV18, the J call TRBJ2-2; a weak D match, TRBD2 (6 bases). CDR3 amino acids: CASSPPVGLQGLEELFF. CDR3 bases: TGTGCCAGCTCACCACCGGTGGGACTCCAAGGGCTCGAGGAGCTGTTTTTT.